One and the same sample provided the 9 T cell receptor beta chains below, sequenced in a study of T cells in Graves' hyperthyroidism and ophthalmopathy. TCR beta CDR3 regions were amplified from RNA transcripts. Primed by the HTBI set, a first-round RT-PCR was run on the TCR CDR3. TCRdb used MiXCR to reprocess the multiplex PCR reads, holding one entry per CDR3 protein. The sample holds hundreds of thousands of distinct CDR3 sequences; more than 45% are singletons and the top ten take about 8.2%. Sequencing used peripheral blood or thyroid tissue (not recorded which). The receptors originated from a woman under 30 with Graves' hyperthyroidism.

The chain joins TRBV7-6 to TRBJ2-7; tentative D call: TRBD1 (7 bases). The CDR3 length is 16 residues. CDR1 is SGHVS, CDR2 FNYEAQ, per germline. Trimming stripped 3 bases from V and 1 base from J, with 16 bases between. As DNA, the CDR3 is TGTGCCAGCAGCTTGAACAGGGGACTTCAATCCTACGAGCAGTACTTC. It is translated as CASSLNRGLQSYEQYF.

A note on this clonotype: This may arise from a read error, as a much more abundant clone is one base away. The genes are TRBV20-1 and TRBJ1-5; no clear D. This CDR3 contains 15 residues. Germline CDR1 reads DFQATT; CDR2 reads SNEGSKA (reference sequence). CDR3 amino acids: CSARIRGVIGQPQRF. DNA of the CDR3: TGCAGTGCTAGGATACGGGGTGTTATCGGTCAGCCCCAGCGTTTT.

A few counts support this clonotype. CDR3 loop: CASRPGSSNQPQHF. The CDR3, as DNA: TGTGCCAGTAGACCCGGGAGTAGCAATCAGCCCCAGCATTTT. The chain recombines TRBV19 with TRBJ1-5; the D is unclear. The CDR3 contains 14 residues. Germline V gene lookup returns CDR1 LNHDA and CDR2 SQIVND (reference sequence). V lost 6 bases, J lost 0 bases, and 9 bases lay in between.

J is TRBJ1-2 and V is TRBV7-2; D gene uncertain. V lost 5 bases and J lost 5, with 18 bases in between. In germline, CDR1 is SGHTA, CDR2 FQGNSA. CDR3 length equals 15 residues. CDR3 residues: CASSVDGGNRYGYTF. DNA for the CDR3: TGTGCCAGCAGCGTAGATGGAGGTAATCGGTATGGCTACACCTTC. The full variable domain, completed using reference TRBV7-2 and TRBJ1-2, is GAGVSQSPSNKVTEKGKDVELRCDPISGHTALYWYRQSLGQGLEFLIYFQGNSAPDKSGLPSDRFSAERTGGSVSTLTIQRTQQEDSAVYLCASSVDGGNRYGYTFGSGTRLTVV.

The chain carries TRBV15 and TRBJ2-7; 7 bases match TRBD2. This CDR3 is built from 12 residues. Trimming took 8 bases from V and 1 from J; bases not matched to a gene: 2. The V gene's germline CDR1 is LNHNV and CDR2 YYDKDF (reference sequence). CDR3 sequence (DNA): TGTGCCACCGAGGGACTATCCTACGAGCAGTACTTC. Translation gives CATEGLSYEQYF. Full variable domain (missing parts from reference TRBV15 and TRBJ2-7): DAMVIQNPRYQVTQFGKPVTLSCSQTLNHNVMYWYQQKSSQAPKLLFHYYDKDFNNEADTPDNFQSRRPNTSFCFLDIRSPGLGDTAMYLCATEGLSYEQYFGPGTRLTVT.

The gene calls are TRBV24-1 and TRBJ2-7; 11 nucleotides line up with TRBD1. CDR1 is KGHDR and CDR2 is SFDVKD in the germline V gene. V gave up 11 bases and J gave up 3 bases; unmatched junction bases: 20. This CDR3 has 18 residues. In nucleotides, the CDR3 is TGTGCCAGCAGCCCAACTCCGGGACAGGGGGAAGGAGGCTACGAGCAGTACTTC. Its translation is CASSPTPGQGEGGYEQYF.

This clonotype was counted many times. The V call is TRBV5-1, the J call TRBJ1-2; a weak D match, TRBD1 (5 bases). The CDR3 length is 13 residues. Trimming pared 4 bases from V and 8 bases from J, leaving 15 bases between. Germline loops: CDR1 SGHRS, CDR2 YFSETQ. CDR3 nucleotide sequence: TGCGCCAGCAGCGTCGGGACGAAAGACGGCTACACCTTC. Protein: CASSVGTKDGYTF.

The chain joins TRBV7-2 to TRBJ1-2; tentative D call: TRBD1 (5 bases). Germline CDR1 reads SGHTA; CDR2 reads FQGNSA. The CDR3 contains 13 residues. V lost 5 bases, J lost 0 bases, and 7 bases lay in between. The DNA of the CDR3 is TGTGCCAGCAGCCCGGGACCTAACTATGGCTACACCTTC. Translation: CASSPGPNYGYTF.

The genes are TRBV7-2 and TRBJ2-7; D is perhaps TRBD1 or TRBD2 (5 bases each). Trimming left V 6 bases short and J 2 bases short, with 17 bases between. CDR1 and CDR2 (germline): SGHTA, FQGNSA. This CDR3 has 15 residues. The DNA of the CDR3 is TGTGCCAGCAGGCAACAAGGGACCGCTACCTACGAGCAGTACTTC. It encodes CASRQQGTATYEQYF.